One sample yielded the 17 T cell receptor beta chains listed below, sequenced in a study of shared clonotypes between healthy human individuals. The data were produced by immunoSEQ multiplex PCR, yet TCRdb's version contains in-frame clones alone and is incomplete. The repertoire holds millions of clones, around nine tenths seen once, with around 0.14% in the top ten. The sequenced material came from naive CD4+ T cells sorted from blood. Subset in this sample: CD45RA+ positively selected. Receptors originate from a man in his late teens or twenties in good health.

This chain connects TRBV2 to TRBJ2-6; possible D gene TRBD1, 5 bases. From germline, CDR1 is SNHLY and CDR2 FYNNEI. The CDR3 covers 15 residues. Trimming shortened V by 6 bases and J by 0 bases, and 9 bases separated the two germline ends. CDR3 in amino acids: CASRPDSSGANVLTF. CDR3 coding DNA: TGTGCCAGCAGGCCCGACAGCTCTGGGGCCAACGTCCTGACTTTC.

The chain links TRBV6-5 to TRBJ2-1, with 8 bases that match TRBD1. The CDR3 is made up of 12 amino acids. V dropped 6 bases and J dropped 10; count of bases not matched to a gene: 5. CDR1 is MNHEY and CDR2 is SVGAGI in the germline V gene. The CDR3, as DNA: TGTGCCAGCAGATCGGACAGGGACGAGCAGTTCTTC. Encoded protein: CASRSDRDEQFF.

The chain is built from TRBV23-1 and TRBJ2-7; D is unresolved. TRBV23-1 is recorded as an ORF, its role being uncertain. Trimming cost V 5 bases and J 0 bases, with 14 bases left between them. The CDR3 totals 15 residues. The CDR3 loop reads CASSRRVTFSYEQYF. DNA for the CDR3: TGCGCCAGCAGTAGAAGGGTGACCTTCTCCTACGAGCAGTACTTC.

A remark on this clone: Other nucleotide sequences from this sample produce the same CDR3. The chain combines TRBV5-1 with TRBJ2-7; D is ambiguous. Germline CDR1 is SGHRS and CDR2 is YFSETQ. CDR3 length equals 13 residues. V was cut by 0 bases and J by 1 base, with 5 bases left in between. The CDR3 loop reads CASSLAESYEQYF. CDR3 nucleotide sequence: TGCGCCAGCAGCTTGGCAGAATCCTACGAGCAGTACTTC.

This chain joins TRBV6-6 and TRBJ1-2; 7 bases are a match to TRBD1. V lost 6 bases and J lost 8; bases outside the gene matches: 12. The CDR3 is 14 residues long. Germline V gives CDR1 MNHNY, CDR2 SVGAGI (reference sequence). CDR3 amino acids: CASSLGQAVSGYTF. The DNA for the CDR3 is TGTGCCAGCAGCCTTGGACAGGCCGTGTCCGGCTACACCTTC.

The chain combines TRBV6-6 with TRBJ2-5, with 7 nucleotides matching TRBD1. Per germline, CDR1 MNHNY and CDR2 SVGAGI (reference sequence). The CDR3 runs 14 residues. Trimming removed 5 bases from V and 5 bases from J; junction bases left unmatched: 8. This chain's CDR3 is CASSDRAGWETQYF. CDR3 nucleotide sequence: TGTGCCAGCAGTGACAGGGCAGGGTGGGAGACCCAGTACTTC.

The rearrangement joins TRBV10-3 to TRBJ1-5, with D perhaps matching TRBD1 (5 bases). The V end lost 2 bases, the J end lost 5 bases, and 13 bases lay between the germline ends. Germline-derived CDR1 and CDR2 are ENHRY and SYGVKD. The CDR3 length is 15 residues. The CDR3 is CAISEGRDGYQPQHF. CDR3 bases: TGTGCCATCAGTGAGGGCAGGGACGGTTATCAGCCCCAGCATTTT.

The V gene is TRBV7-6, the J gene TRBJ2-2, with D possibly TRBD2 on 6 matching bases. V shed 3 bases and J shed 2 bases, with 7 bases lying between them. The germline gives CDR1 SGHVS, CDR2 FNYEAQ. The CDR3 is 14 residues long. CDR3 amino acids: CASSFGTNTGELFF. For the CDR3, the DNA is TGTGCCAGCAGCTTCGGGACTAACACCGGGGAGCTGTTTTTT.

This CDR3 reads CAISAQRGVGKLFF. Here the CDR3 DNA reads TGTGCCATCAGTGCGCAGCGGGGGGTAGGAAAACTGTTTTTT. The J gene is TRBJ1-4, the V gene TRBV10-3, with a possible D match to TRBD1 (5 bases). The germline CDR1 and CDR2 sequences are ENHRY and SYGVKD. Trimming shortened V by 4 bases and J by 10 bases, and 16 bases separated the two germline ends. This CDR3 comprises 14 residues.

The chain joins TRBV5-6 to TRBJ2-7; D call uncertain. This CDR3 region has 15 residues. V was trimmed by 0 bases and J by 3 bases, leaving 13 bases between them. Germline values: CDR1 SGHDT, CDR2 YYEEEE. DNA for the CDR3: TGTGCCAGCAGCTTGGGAGGTTCCGGCTTCTACGAGCAGTACTTC. Translation gives CASSLGGSGFYEQYF.

The CDR3 DNA sequence: TGTGCCAGCAGTTGGGACAGGGGCTATGGCTACACCTTC. Its translation: CASSWDRGYGYTF. J is TRBJ1-2 and V is TRBV28; 10 nucleotides agree with TRBD1. Trimming at V came to 4 bases and at J to 4 bases, leaving 0 bases not matched to a gene. Germline-derived CDR1 and CDR2 are MDHEN and SYDVKM. This CDR3 contains 13 residues.

This chain joins TRBV2 and TRBJ2-3; no reliable D call. CDR1 and CDR2 from the germline V gene are SNHLY and FYNNEI. The CDR3 is 17 residues long. Deletions cut 7 bases from V and 0 bases from J, with 20 bases between. Here the CDR3 reads CASNQWGSPSSTDTQYF. CDR3 nucleotide sequence: TGTGCCAGCAATCAGTGGGGATCACCCTCCAGCACAGATACGCAGTATTTT. The full variable domain, its missing parts supplied by reference TRBV2 and TRBJ2-3, is EPEVTQTPSHQVTQMGQEVILRCVPISNHLYFYWYRQILGQKVEFLVSFYNNEISEKSEIFDDQFSVERPDGSNFTLKIRSTKLEDSAMYFCASNQWGSPSSTDTQYFGPGTRLTVL.

The gene calls are TRBV18 and TRBJ2-5, with 9 bases fitting TRBD1. V lost 6 bases to trimming and J lost 4 bases; unmatched junction nucleotides: 6. This CDR3 is built from 14 residues. Germline CDR1 and CDR2: KGHSH and LQKENI. CDR3 bases: TGTGCCAGCTCCCCCACAGGGGGCGTAGAGACCCAGTACTTC. It is translated as CASSPTGGVETQYF.

This clone was seen once. The chain combines TRBV4-3 with TRBJ2-5, with D perhaps assigned TRBD1 or TRBD2 (5 bases each). The CDR3 covers 13 residues. The V end lost 0 bases, the J end lost 13 bases, and 15 bases lay between the germline ends. CDR1 LGHNA and CDR2 YSLEER come from the germline V gene. CDR3 in amino acids: CASSQDPGPFAYF. CDR3 DNA: TGCGCCAGCAGCCAAGATCCGGGGCCTTTTGCGTACTTC.

The genes are TRBV6-6 and TRBJ1-1, with unresolved D. The CDR3 length is 15 residues. Germline V gene lookup returns CDR1 MNHNY and CDR2 SVGAGI (reference sequence). V dropped 2 bases and J dropped 3 bases, with 13 bases sitting between them. The CDR3 DNA sequence: TGTGCCAGCAGTTACGCCCCCAGGTACGACACTGAAGCTTTCTTT. Its translation: CASSYAPRYDTEAFF.

This chain uses TRBV28 with TRBJ2-5; D remains ambiguous. Germline V gene lookup returns CDR1 MDHEN and CDR2 SYDVKM. The CDR3 length is 11 residues. V was shortened by 2 bases and J by 7 bases, with 5 bases between the two germline ends. As DNA, the CDR3 is TGTGCCAGCAGTTTAAAAGGGACCCAGTACTTC. It is translated as CASSLKGTQYF.

This clone was detected only a few times. The sample has other DNA sequences that encode this CDR3 too. The chain uses TRBV5-1 and TRBJ1-5; D is possibly TRBD1 (6 bases). Germline CDR1 is SGHRS and CDR2 is YFSETQ. The V end lost 0 bases, the J end lost 7 bases, and 8 bases lay between the germline ends. The CDR3 has 13 residues. Written as DNA, the CDR3 is TGCGCCAGCAGCTTGGACAGGGACCAGCCCCAGCATTTT. It specifies CASSLDRDQPQHF.